Each of the 21 T cell receptor beta chains below was sequenced from the same sample in a study of blood T cell repertoires in COVID-19. TCRdb's table, derived via immunoSEQ multiplex PCR, lists solely in-frame clones and lacks some. The table has about 39,000 clones, roughly 88% seen once. The sample comprised peripheral blood. Receptors originate from a human donor in a cohort sampled during active COVID-19.

The V gene is TRBV5-1, the J gene TRBJ1-1; 7 nucleotides match TRBD1. J lost 4 bases, V lost 4 bases, and 4 bases had no gene match. Germline V gene lookup returns CDR1 SGHRS and CDR2 YFSETQ. The CDR3 consists of 13 residues. The CDR3 loop reads CASSKGASTEAFF. CDR3 in DNA: TGCGCCAGCAGCAAGGGGGCCAGCACTGAAGCTTTCTTT.

The chain couples TRBV7-2 to TRBJ1-6; D possibly corresponds to TRBD1 (5 bases). The V end lost 5 bases, the J end lost 8 bases, and 16 bases lay between the germline ends. CDR3 size: 15 residues. Per germline, CDR1 SGHTA and CDR2 FQGNSA. In DNA form, the CDR3 reads TGTGCCAGCAGCACCAGGACCCCCAGGGATTCACCCCTCCACTTT. The encoded protein is CASSTRTPRDSPLHF.

The V and J genes are TRBV7-6 and TRBJ1-5, with D possibly TRBD1 on 6 matching bases. Trimming removed 5 bases at V and 3 bases at J, with 14 bases between. This CDR3 is 15 amino acids long. Germline CDR1 and CDR2: SGHVS and FNYEAQ. The chain's CDR3 is CASSPRQGSNQPQHF. CDR3 sequence (DNA): TGTGCCAGCAGCCCGCGGCAGGGGTCCAATCAGCCCCAGCATTTT.

The chain joins TRBV4-2 to TRBJ1-1; D unclear. V was shortened by 3 bases and J by 6 bases, with 11 bases between the two germline ends. The CDR3 runs to 13 residues. CDR1 and CDR2 (germline): LGHNA, YNFKEQ. CDR3 in DNA: TGTGCCAGCAGCCAGAGGGTCGGCCCTGAAGCTTTCTTT. It specifies CASSQRVGPEAFF.

The rearrangement links TRBV6-5 to TRBJ2-4; 13 nucleotides agree with TRBD2. The J segment lost 6 bases and the V segment lost 8 bases, leaving 4 bases of the junction unmatched. The CDR3 has 14 amino acids. In germline, CDR1 is MNHEY, CDR2 SVGAGI. The DNA of the CDR3 is TGTGCCAGCTGGACTAGCGGGGGACTAAACATTCAGTACTTC. It codes for CASWTSGGLNIQYF.

The chain recombines TRBV9 with TRBJ2-7; weak D call: TRBD1 (6 bases). Germline V gene data show CDR1 as SGDLS and CDR2 as YYNGEE. CDR3 length: 15 amino acids. Trimming cost V 0 bases and J 2 bases, with 12 bases left between them. In DNA form, the CDR3 reads TGTGCCAGCAGCGTAGGAGCAGGGGCCCCCTACGAGCAGTACTTC. This sequence encodes CASSVGAGAPYEQYF.

The rearrangement joins TRBV10-1 to TRBJ2-5; possibly TRBD2 for D (5 bases). Germline values: CDR1 WNHNN, CDR2 SYGVQD (reference sequence). The CDR3 is made up of 13 amino acids. The V and J ends lost 0 bases and 3 bases respectively, with 5 bases between them. The CDR3 reads CASSESSEETQYF. The CDR3 coding sequence is TGCGCCAGCAGTGAGTCTAGCGAAGAGACCCAGTACTTC.

The genes are TRBV2 and TRBJ1-5; TRBD1 might be the D (5 bases). Deletions cut 6 bases from V and 0 bases from J, with 21 bases between. CDR1 SNHLY and CDR2 FYNNEI come from the germline V gene. CDR3 length equals 18 residues. CDR3 coding DNA: TGTGCCAGCAGCCCCAGACACCTCGGGGGGTATAGCAATCAGCCCCAGCATTTT. This encodes CASSPRHLGGYSNQPQHF.

The rearrangement links TRBV5-1 to TRBJ2-1; TRBD1 matches at 7 bases. The CDR3 has 13 residues. From germline, CDR1 is SGHRS and CDR2 YFSETQ. V shed 5 bases and J 10 bases; nucleotides not matched to a gene: 9. The CDR3: CASSPGGKGEQFF. In DNA, the CDR3 is TGCGCCAGCAGTCCAGGGGGAAAGGGGGAGCAGTTCTTC.

The rearrangement uses TRBV6-5 and TRBJ2-7; TRBD1 agrees at 7 bases. The germline V gene has CDR1 MNHEY and CDR2 SVGAGI. This CDR3 spans 13 amino acids. V was pared by 8 bases and J by 3 bases, with 7 bases of the junction left unmatched. The CDR3 protein is CASQQGSGYEQYF. DNA of the CDR3: TGTGCCAGCCAACAGGGGTCCGGCTACGAGCAGTACTTC.

The genes are TRBV25-1 and TRBJ2-5, with D possibly matching TRBD2 (7 bases). CDR3 length equals 13 residues. Looked up from germline, CDR1 is MGHDK and CDR2 is SYGVNS. The V and J ends lost 8 bases and 9 bases respectively, with 19 bases between them. Here the CDR3 reads CASRGAQGRAQYF. CDR3 nucleotides: TGTGCCAGCCGGGGGGCACAGGGACGGGCCCAGTACTTC.

V is TRBV10-3 and J is TRBJ1-1; a weak D match, TRBD1 (6 bases). The V end lost 6 bases, the J end lost 9 bases, and 20 bases lay between the germline ends. Germline assignment: CDR1 ENHRY and CDR2 SYGVKD. CDR3 length: 14 residues. The chain's CDR3 is CAISRDNLVGKAFF. CDR3 DNA sequence: TGTGCCATCAGCCGGGACAACCTAGTTGGGAAAGCTTTCTTT.

The rearrangement links TRBV7-6 to TRBJ1-6; D is ambiguous. CDR1 and CDR2 from the germline V gene are SGHVS and FNYEAQ. The ends were cut back, 5 bases at V and 7 bases at J, with 9 bases in the middle. This CDR3 is 13 amino acids long. CDR3 nucleotide sequence: TGTGCCAGCAGCGTACAGCCCAATTCACCCCTCCACTTT. Protein product: CASSVQPNSPLHF.

V is TRBV5-6 and J is TRBJ2-1, with TRBD2 matching over 11 bases. CDR1 is SGHDT, CDR2 YYEEEE, per germline. This CDR3 has 15 amino acids. The V segment lost 3 bases and the J segment 4 bases; nucleotides outside the gene matches: 3. In nucleotides, the CDR3 is TGTGCCAGCAGCTATAGCGGGGGGGTTTACAATGAGCAGTTCTTC. Protein sequence: CASSYSGGVYNEQFF.

V and J are TRBV12-3 or TRBV12-4 and TRBJ1-2; 7 bases fit TRBD1. V dropped 5 bases and J dropped 4; count of bases not matched to a gene: 4. The CDR3 has 13 residues. The CDR3 loop is CASSTGVAYGYTF. The CDR3 region has the DNA TGTGCCAGCAGTACAGGGGTAGCCTATGGCTACACCTTC.

The J gene is TRBJ1-2, the V gene TRBV14, with D possibly being TRBD1 (6 bases). CDR3 length: 13 residues. Trimming left V 3 bases short and J 10 bases short, with 15 bases between. Germline CDR1 is SGHDN and CDR2 is FVKESK. The CDR3 spells CASSHPTGRVYTF. In nucleotides, the CDR3 is TGTGCCAGCAGCCACCCAACAGGGAGAGTCTACACCTTC.

The V and J genes are TRBV4-1 and TRBJ1-4; weak D call: TRBD1 (5 bases). Germline assignment: CDR1 MGHRA and CDR2 YSYEKL. The CDR3 totals 16 residues. V was pared by 0 bases and J by 2 bases, with 10 bases between. DNA of the CDR3: TGCGCCAGCAGCCAAGAGGGGGGGTTGACTAATGAAAAACTGTTTTTT. Translation: CASSQEGGLTNEKLFF.

The chain recombines TRBV7-8 with TRBJ2-7; D is perhaps TRBD1 (6 bases). CDR3 length: 14 amino acids. Trimming pared 5 bases from V and 4 bases from J, leaving 15 bases between. The V gene's germline CDR1 is SGHVS and CDR2 FQNEAQ. The CDR3 coding sequence is TGTGCCAGCAGCGTAACCGGGACAATATACGAGCAGTACTTC. This gives the protein CASSVTGTIYEQYF. Together with reference TRBV7-8 and TRBJ2-7, the CDR3 gives the full variable domain: GAGVSQSPRYKVAKRGQDVALRCDPISGHVSLFWYQQALGQGPEFLTYFQNEAQLDKSGLPSDRFFAERPEGSVSTLKIQRTQQEDSAVYLCASSVTGTIYEQYFGPGTRLTVT.

The chain has TRBV12-3 or TRBV12-4 and TRBJ1-2, with 9 nucleotides matching TRBD1. This CDR3 region has 12 residues. V shed 6 bases and J 7 bases; nucleotides not matched to a gene: 3. In DNA form, the CDR3 reads TGTGCCAGCAGCGGACAGGGGCTTGGCTACACCTTC. This sequence encodes CASSGQGLGYTF.

This clone was found a few times. This chain uses TRBV7-3 with TRBJ2-5, with TRBD2 matching over 12 bases. V lost 5 bases and J lost 5; bases outside the gene matches: 6. There are 15 residues in the CDR3. Looked up from germline, CDR1 is SGHTA and CDR2 is FQGTGA. The CDR3 loop reads CASSILAGGLETQYF. CDR3 nucleotides: TGTGCCAGCAGCATCCTAGCGGGGGGGCTGGAGACCCAGTACTTC.

The chain joins TRBV5-4 to TRBJ2-5, with TRBD2 matching 14 bases. V was pared by 2 bases and J by 5 bases, with 8 bases of the junction left unmatched. Germline CDR1 and CDR2: SGHNT and YYREEE (reference sequence). CDR3 length equals 17 residues. CDR3 in amino acids: CASSFRLAGGPQETQYF. CDR3 coding DNA: TGTGCCAGCAGCTTCCGACTAGCGGGGGGGCCCCAGGAGACCCAGTACTTC. Using reference TRBV5-4 and TRBJ2-5 for the parts outside the CDR3, the full variable domain is ETGVTQSPTHLIKTRGQQVTLRCSSQSGHNTVSWYQQALGQGPQFIFQYYREEENGRGNFPPRFSGLQFPNYSSELNVNALELDDSALYLCASSFRLAGGPQETQYFGPGTRLLVL.